The present TCR beta chain was sequenced within a study of T cells after posttransplantation cyclophosphamide (dated by TCRdb to 2016 to 2017). In the study overall: The study tracked T cell repertoire reconstitution by TRB sequencing after myeloablative bone marrow transplantation using posttransplantation cyclophosphamide as GVHD prophylaxis. Public TRB sequences were searched against a database of over 3,600 sequences associated with responses to pathogens, tumor antigens, self-antigens and alloantigens. TRB sequencing was performed on blood from all 35 or so PTCy patients with 1-year posttransplant specimens. In 3 patients, TRB sequencing was also performed on up to roughly 3 more blood samples taken 2 to 5.2 years after transplant, and in a handful of patients, pretransplant blood was also TRB-sequenced. Antigen receptor sequencing was done on samples from about 40 PTCy-treated patients and from approximately 17 related bone marrow donors of those patients. TRA and TRB clonality were tightly correlated in several samples, so subsequent TCR analyses focused on TRB only.

TRB sequencing used genomic DNA with the immunoSEQ assay at survey resolution or the hsTCRB kit. As for the authors' bioinformatics: The immunoSEQ software handled initial read processing, and the LymphoSeq R package was used for repertoire analyses. Clonality was computed as 1 minus normalized Shannon entropy, and a Gini coefficient was also calculated for each TRB dataset. Phenotypes of unsorted samples were inferred by mapping TRB sequences from sorted subsets of the recipient or donor onto the same recipient's unsorted samples. TCRdb provides this immuneACCESS table in a form limited to in-frame rearrangements. Some clones are lacking; in checked studies, under half of them reflect an unresolved V gene, and why the rest are absent is not known. V and J calls and clone size are given by that table; D and trimming were obtained from the DNA. Across this sample there are approximately 52,000 clones, with 85% to 90% seen only once. The leading ten clones occupy 2.8% of the sample.

The PTCy-treated patients were drawn from a prospective, multi-institutional clinical trial. Mononuclear cells from peripheral blood and bone marrow were separated by Ficoll-Hypaque density centrifugation and then cryopreserved. Paper-wide results and their limitations: Across roughly 40 patients, recipient CMV seropositivity and CMV reactivation were highly associated with TRB clonality; PTCy diversity was similar to CNI/methotrexate controls. The TRB repertoires of T cells infiltrating skin or the GI tract showed only limited overlap with the TRB repertoires found in blood. Donor-recipient similarity was low at 1-2 months but rose over the first year, and later blood repertoires were often dominated by donor CD8+ memory clones.

The CDR3 has 14 amino acids, counting the end cysteine and phenylalanine. The CDR3 DNA has 42 bases and is translated from base 1. V lost 2 bases and J lost 4 bases, and the count of bases not matched to a germline gene is 3. CDR1 and CDR2 are read off the germline V gene (reference sequence) as MNHNY and SVGAGI. As concerns this clone: No cognate antigen has been identified for it. No base quality information exists; no much larger clone differs at one position.

Recombination connected TRBV6-6 to TRBJ2-3; TRBD2 aligns with 7 central bases. The clonotype originates from a man aged 25-45 years with a blood cancer, CMV-positive, and with a related stem cell donor. The sequenced sample consisted of PBMCs. The CDR3 protein is CASSYAGVADTQYF. At the DNA level, the sequence is TGTGCCAGCAGTTACGCGGGAGTCGCAGATACGCAGTATTTT.